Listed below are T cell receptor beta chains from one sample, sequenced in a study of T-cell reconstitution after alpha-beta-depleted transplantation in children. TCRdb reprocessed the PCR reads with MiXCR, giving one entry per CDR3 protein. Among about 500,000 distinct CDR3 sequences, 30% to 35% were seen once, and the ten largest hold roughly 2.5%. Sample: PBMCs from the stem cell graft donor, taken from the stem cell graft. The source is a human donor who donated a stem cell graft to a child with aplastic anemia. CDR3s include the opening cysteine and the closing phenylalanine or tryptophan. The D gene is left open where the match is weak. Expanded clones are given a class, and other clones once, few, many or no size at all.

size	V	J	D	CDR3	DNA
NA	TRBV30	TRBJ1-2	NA	CAWSVRGYGYTF	TGTGCCTGGAGTGTTAGGGGTTATGGCTACACCTTC
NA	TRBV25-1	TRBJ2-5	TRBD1	CASSEGQGLQETQYF	TGTGCCAGCAGTGAAGGACAGGGGCTACAAGAGACCCAGTACTTC
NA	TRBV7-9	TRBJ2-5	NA	CASSAFETQYF	TGTGCCAGCAGTGCTTTCGAGACCCAGTACTTC
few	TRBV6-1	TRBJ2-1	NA	CASSEGGRERGWDEQFF	TGTGCCAGCAGTGAAGGGGGGCGGGAGCGGGGTTGGGATGAGCAGTTCTTC
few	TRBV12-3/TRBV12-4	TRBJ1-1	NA	CASSLGWDTEAFF	TGTGCCAGCAGTTTGGGATGGGACACTGAAGCTTTCTTT
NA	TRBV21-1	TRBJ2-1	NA	CASSKGAERRRNEQFF	TGTGCCAGCAGCAAAGGTGCAGAGCGGCGACGCAATGAGCAGTTCTTC
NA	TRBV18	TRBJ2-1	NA	CASSPPSRGDNEQFF	TGTGCCAGCTCACCACCTAGCAGGGGAGACAATGAGCAGTTCTTC
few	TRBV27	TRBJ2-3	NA	CASSSTGIAQYF	TGTGCCAGCAGTTCAACAGGGATTGCGCAGTATTTT
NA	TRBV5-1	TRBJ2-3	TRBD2	CASSTPSGPTDADTQYF	TGCGCCAGCAGCACGCCTAGCGGCCCGACGGATGCAGATACGCAGTATTTT
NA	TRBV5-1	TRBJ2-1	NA	CASGISPGNEQFF	TGCGCCAGCGGAATTAGTCCGGGCAATGAGCAGTTCTTC
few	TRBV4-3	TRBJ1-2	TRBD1	CASSPDRWNDYGYTF	TGCGCCAGCAGCCCGGACAGGTGGAATGACTATGGCTACACCTTC
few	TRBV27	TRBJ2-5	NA	CASSLSPKETQYF	TGTGCCAGCAGTTTATCCCCTAAAGAGACCCAGTACTTC
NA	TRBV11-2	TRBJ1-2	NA	CASSRGQALHFPF	TGTGCCAGCAGCCGGGGACAAGCCCTGCACTTCCCCTTC
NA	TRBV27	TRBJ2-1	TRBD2	CASVPFWVAGNYNEQFF	TGTGCCAGCGTACCCTTCTGGGTAGCGGGAAACTACAATGAGCAGTTCTTC
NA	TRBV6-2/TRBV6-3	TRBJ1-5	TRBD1	CASSWTTGGFHSNQPQHF	TGTGCCAGCAGTTGGACGACAGGGGGCTTCCATAGCAATCAGCCCCAGCATTTT
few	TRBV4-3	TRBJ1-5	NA	CASSQAGNQPQHF	TGCGCCAGCAGCCAAGCCGGCAATCAGCCCCAGCATTTT
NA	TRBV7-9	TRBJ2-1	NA	CATNVNEQFF	TGTGCCACCAATGTCAATGAGCAGTTCTTC
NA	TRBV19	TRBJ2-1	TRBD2	CASSKAGSYNEQFF	TGTGCCAGTAGTAAAGCGGGATCCTACAATGAGCAGTTCTTC
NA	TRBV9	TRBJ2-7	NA	CASSPHRGGWGKQYF	TGTGCCAGCAGCCCCCACAGGGGGGGCTGGGGTAAGCAGTACTTC
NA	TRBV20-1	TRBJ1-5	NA	CSAREQGNQPQHF	TGCAGTGCTAGAGAACAGGGAAATCAGCCCCAGCATTTT
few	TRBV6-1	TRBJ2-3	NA	CASSKGLPTDTQYF	TGTGCCAGCAGTAAAGGGCTCCCCACAGATACGCAGTATTTT
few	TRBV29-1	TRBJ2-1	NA	CSVALAASYNEQFF	TGCAGCGTTGCACTAGCAGCCTCCTACAATGAGCAGTTCTTC
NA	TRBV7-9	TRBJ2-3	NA	CASSARTTGTDTQYF	TGTGCCAGCAGCGCGCGCACTACAGGCACAGATACGCAGTATTTT
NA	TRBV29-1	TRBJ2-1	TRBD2	CSVGLAGNPWADEQFF	TGCAGCGTTGGACTAGCGGGAAATCCCTGGGCGGATGAGCAGTTCTTC
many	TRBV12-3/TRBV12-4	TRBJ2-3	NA	CASSLDGSTDTQYF	TGTGCCAGCAGTTTAGACGGCAGCACAGATACGCAGTATTTT
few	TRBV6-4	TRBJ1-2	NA	CASSPLSRVTTSGGYGYTF	TGTGCCAGCAGCCCCCTCTCGAGGGTGACTACTTCGGGAGGCTATGGCTACACCTTC
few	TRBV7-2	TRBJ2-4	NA	CASSSPGRSDIQYF	TGTGCCAGCAGCTCTCCGGGACGGTCGGACATTCAGTACTTC